This is a list of T cell receptor beta chains from one sample in a study of blood T cell repertoires in COVID-19. Using immunoSEQ multiplex PCR, the repertoire was profiled, and TCRdb retains in-frame clones only, with some absent. The table shows about 360,000 clones, with around 84% occurring only once. Specimen: peripheral blood. The receptors originated from a human donor with acute or convalescent COVID-19. The donor label of this sample is uncertain. CDR3s include the opening cysteine and the closing phenylalanine or tryptophan. The D gene is left open where the match is weak. The listing skips clone size in some rows; elsewhere it reads once, few, many or a size class.

abundance	v_gene	j_gene	d_gene	CDR3nt	CDR3aa
NA	TRBV29-1	TRBJ2-3	NA	TGCAGCGTCCCTAATTTTCAGGCCACAGATACGCAGTATTTT	CSVPNFQATDTQYF
NA	TRBV6-5	TRBJ2-7	NA	TGTGCCAGCAAAACGGGACTCCTTACCTACGAGCAGTACTTC	CASKTGLLTYEQYF
NA	TRBV2	TRBJ2-1	TRBD2	TGTGCCAGCAGTGAGGGGACTAGCATCAATGAGCAGTTCTTC	CASSEGTSINEQFF
NA	TRBV5-1	TRBJ1-1	TRBD1	TGCGCCAGCAGCCCAGATGGGGGACAGGGGGACACTGAAGCTTTCTTT	CASSPDGGQGDTEAFF
NA	TRBV5-1	TRBJ1-1	NA	TGCGCCAGCAGCCTGAACCCCACTGGGAACACTGAAGCTTTCTTT	CASSLNPTGNTEAFF
NA	TRBV7-8	TRBJ2-1	TRBD1	TGTGCCAGCAGCTCCGCCAGGGGGTACAATGAGCAGTTCTTC	CASSSARGYNEQFF
NA	TRBV20-1	TRBJ2-7	NA	TGCAGTGCGACGGAGTCCTACGAGCAGTACTTC	CSATESYEQYF
NA	TRBV5-6	TRBJ1-4	NA	TGTGCCAGCAGCTTGGCCTCTCGGCCCGTCGAGGGAAAACTGTTTTTT	CASSLASRPVEGKLFF
NA	TRBV5-8	TRBJ2-1	NA	TGTGCCAGCAGCTTCGCATTGACGGCGGCCTCCGACAATGAGCAGTTCTTC	CASSFALTAASDNEQFF
NA	TRBV10-3	TRBJ2-7	NA	TGTGCCATCAAACAGTCTACTAGCTCCTACGAGCAGTACTTC	CAIKQSTSSYEQYF
once	TRBV7-8	TRBJ2-1	TRBD2	TGTGCCAGCAGATCTAGCGGGGGCAGGTCTGAGCAGTTCTTC	CASRSSGGRSEQFF
NA	TRBV7-9	TRBJ2-7	TRBD1	TGTGCCAGCAGCGTTAGGACAGGGGTGTACTTC	CASSVRTGVYF
NA	TRBV18	TRBJ2-5	TRBD2	TGTGCCAGCTCACCGGCGGGGGTGGGGCCAAAAGAGACCCAGTACTTC	CASSPAGVGPKETQYF
few	TRBV10-1	TRBJ1-1	NA	TGCGCCAGTCGGTCTCGTCTGAACACTGAAGCTTTCTTT	CASRSRLNTEAFF
once	TRBV28	TRBJ1-1	TRBD1	TGTGCCAGCAGTCAGCGGGACAGGGTAGGCGCTGAAGCTTTCTTT	CASSQRDRVGAEAFF
NA	TRBV30	TRBJ2-3	TRBD1	TGTGCCTGGAGGAGGACAGGCAACACAGATACGCAGTATTTT	CAWRRTGNTDTQYF
NA	TRBV6-1	TRBJ2-2	NA	TGTGCCAGCAGTGAATTTGATGGTCTAAACACCGGGGAGCTGTTTTTT	CASSEFDGLNTGELFF
NA	TRBV5-1	TRBJ2-1	NA	TGCGCCAGCAGCCTGGGAGGCGGTGACAATGAGCAGTTCTTC	CASSLGGGDNEQFF
NA	TRBV2	TRBJ1-5	NA	TGTGCCAGCAGTGACTCTCTGGGGAGGGGTCAGCCCCAGCATTTT	CASSDSLGRGQPQHF
NA	TRBV28	TRBJ2-7	TRBD1	TGTGCCAGCAGTCTACAGGGGGGCTCCTACGAGCAGTACTTC	CASSLQGGSYEQYF
NA	TRBV7-7	TRBJ1-4	TRBD1	TGTGCCAGCAGCTCAGGACAGGGCAGGAATGAAAAACTGTTTTTT	CASSSGQGRNEKLFF
NA	TRBV19	TRBJ1-1	NA	TGTGCCAGTAGTAGTTTCAGGGTTGGAGCAATGAACACTGAAGCTTTCTTT	CASSSFRVGAMNTEAFF
few	TRBV5-1	TRBJ1-2	NA	TGCGCCAGCAATGGGGGGGAATGGGGCTATGGCTACACCTTC	CASNGGEWGYGYTF
NA	TRBV6-5	TRBJ1-6	NA	TGTGCCAGCAGATCGGGTCCCCGTTCACCCCTCCACTTT	CASRSGPRSPLHF
NA	TRBV6-5	TRBJ2-7	TRBD2	TGTGCCAGCAGTTATCGGGAGGGGAGGTACGAGCAGTACTTC	CASSYREGRYEQYF
NA	TRBV10-3	TRBJ1-1	NA	TGTGCCATCAGTGAGTCGTCGCAGGGCGTAGGAGCTTTCTTT	CAISESSQGVGAFF
NA	TRBV7-2	TRBJ1-3	NA	TGTGCCAGCAGCCCACTTTACTCTGGAAACACCATATATTTT	CASSPLYSGNTIYF
once	TRBV28	TRBJ1-5	NA	TGTGCCAGCAGAGAACAGGGAACTCAGCCCCAGCATTTT	CASREQGTQPQHF
few	TRBV5-1	TRBJ2-1	NA	TGCGCCAGCTCACTCTCAGGGGCGGTGAGCTCCTACAATGAGCAGTTCTTC	CASSLSGAVSSYNEQFF
NA	TRBV5-5	TRBJ1-5	TRBD1	TGTGCCAGCAGCTCCGGGACAGGGACGGGGAATCAGCCCCAGCATTTT	CASSSGTGTGNQPQHF
NA	TRBV5-6	TRBJ2-5	TRBD1	TGTGCCAGCAGCTGGGGGCGGACAGGGAGGGAGACCCAGTACTTC	CASSWGRTGRETQYF
NA	TRBV11-2	TRBJ2-3	TRBD2	TGTGCCAGCAGCTCGGGGGGGCTAGTCGTGGGTACGCAGTATTTT	CASSSGGLVVGTQYF
many	TRBV5-1	TRBJ1-2	NA	TGCGCCAGCATTCTACAGCCCGGAGGGTCCGTATATGGCTACACCTTC	CASILQPGGSVYGYTF
few	TRBV5-1	TRBJ2-4	TRBD1	TGCGCCAGCAGCCTAGACCGGACAGGGGTGAACATTCAGTACTTC	CASSLDRTGVNIQYF
NA	TRBV3-1/TRBV3-2	TRBJ2-4	TRBD2	TGTGCCAGCAGCCAAGAAGGTGGCAGGGCTAGCGGGGGAAACATTCAGTACTTC	CASSQEGGRASGGNIQYF
NA	TRBV24-1	TRBJ2-1	NA	TGTGCCACCAGTGATCCAGGGGAAAGGGGCTACAATGAGCAGTTCTTC	CATSDPGERGYNEQFF
NA	TRBV6-5	TRBJ1-1	TRBD1	TGTGCCAGCAGAGAGACAGGGGGGCGGACTGAAGCTTTCTTT	CASRETGGRTEAFF
NA	TRBV9	TRBJ1-2	TRBD1	TGTGCCAGCAGCACCCGGACAGGGGGTAACTATGGCTACACCTTC	CASSTRTGGNYGYTF
NA	TRBV29-1	TRBJ1-4	NA	TGCAGCGTTGAAGCCCACCGGGGGGAAAAACTGTTTTTT	CSVEAHRGEKLFF
NA	TRBV27	TRBJ1-3	TRBD1	TGTGCCAGCAGTTTATCAGGGACAGGGGCTGGAAACACCATATATTTT	CASSLSGTGAGNTIYF
NA	TRBV6-5	TRBJ1-2	NA	TGTGCCGCCTCGGGGGGGTTGTTTGGGTTAGGCTACACCTTC	CAASGGLFGLGYTF
NA	TRBV3-1/TRBV3-2	TRBJ2-5	NA	TGTGCCAGCAGCCAATCTCAGGGTTTGCCCCAGTACTTC	CASSQSQGLPQYF
once	TRBV7-9	TRBJ2-7	TRBD1	TGTGCCAGCAGTCTCAACCCGGGACAGGGCGAGCAGTACTTC	CASSLNPGQGEQYF
NA	TRBV11-2	TRBJ1-1	TRBD1	TGTGCCAGCAGCTTTTTAACAGGGGGGGGGAACACTGAAGCTTTCTTT	CASSFLTGGGNTEAFF
NA	TRBV12-3/TRBV12-4	TRBJ1-4	NA	TGTGCCAGCAGTTTAGACAGGCGAGAAAAACTGTTTTTT	CASSLDRREKLFF
few	TRBV4-2	TRBJ2-2	NA	TGTGCCAGCAGCCCCCCGCGCATCGGGGAGCTGTTTTTT	CASSPPRIGELFF
NA	TRBV7-2	TRBJ2-1	TRBD2	TGTGCCAGCAGCTTAGATTGGTTAGCGGGGTACAATGAGCAGTTCTTC	CASSLDWLAGYNEQFF
NA	TRBV11-2	TRBJ2-7	TRBD2	TGTGCCAGCAGCGTAGCGCCGGGACTAACGGGCGAGCAGTACTTC	CASSVAPGLTGEQYF
few	TRBV19	TRBJ1-2	NA	TGTGCCAGTAGTATAAAAGATCTGTCGAGTGGCTACACCTTC	CASSIKDLSSGYTF
NA	TRBV19	TRBJ1-1	NA	TGTGCCAGTAGATGGGGAGATACTGAAGCTTTCTTT	CASRWGDTEAFF
once	TRBV2	TRBJ1-1	NA	TGTGCCAGCAGTGAAGCACTGACAGCTGAAGCTTTCTTT	CASSEALTAEAFF
once	TRBV9	TRBJ2-7	NA	TGTGCCAGCAGCGCCCAGGTAGGGGCTTTGGGCTACGAGCAGTACTTC	CASSAQVGALGYEQYF